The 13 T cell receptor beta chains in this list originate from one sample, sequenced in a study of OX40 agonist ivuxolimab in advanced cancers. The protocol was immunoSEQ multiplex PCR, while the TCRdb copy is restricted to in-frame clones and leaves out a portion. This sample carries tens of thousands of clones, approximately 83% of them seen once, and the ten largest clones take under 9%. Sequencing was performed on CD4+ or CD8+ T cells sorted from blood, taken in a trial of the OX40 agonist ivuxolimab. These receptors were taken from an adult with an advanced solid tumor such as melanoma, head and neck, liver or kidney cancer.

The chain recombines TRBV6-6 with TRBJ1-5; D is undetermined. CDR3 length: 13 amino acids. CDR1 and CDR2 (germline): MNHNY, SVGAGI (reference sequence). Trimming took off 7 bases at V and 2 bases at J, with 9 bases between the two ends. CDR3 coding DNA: TGTGCCAGCACAGCTATGGGCAATCAGCCCCAGCATTTT. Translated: CASTAMGNQPQHF.

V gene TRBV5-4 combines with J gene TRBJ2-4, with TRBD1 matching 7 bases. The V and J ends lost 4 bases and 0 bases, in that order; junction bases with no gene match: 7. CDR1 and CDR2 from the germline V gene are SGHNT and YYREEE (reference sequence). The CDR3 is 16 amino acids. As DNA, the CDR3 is TGTGCCAGCAGCCCATCGACAGGGCCAGCCAAAAACATTCAGTACTTC. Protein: CASSPSTGPAKNIQYF.

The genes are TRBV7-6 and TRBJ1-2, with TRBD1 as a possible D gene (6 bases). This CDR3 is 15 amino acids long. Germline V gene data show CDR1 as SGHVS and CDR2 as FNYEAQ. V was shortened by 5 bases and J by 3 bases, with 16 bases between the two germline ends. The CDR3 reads CASSAHREGDYGYTF. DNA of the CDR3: TGTGCCAGCAGCGCGCACAGGGAGGGTGACTATGGCTACACCTTC.

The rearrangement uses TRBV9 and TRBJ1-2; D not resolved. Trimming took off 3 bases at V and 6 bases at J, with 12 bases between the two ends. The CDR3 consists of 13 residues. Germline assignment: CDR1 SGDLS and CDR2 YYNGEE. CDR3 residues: CASSASFSNGYTF. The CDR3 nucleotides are TGTGCCAGCAGCGCTTCGTTCAGCAATGGCTACACCTTC.

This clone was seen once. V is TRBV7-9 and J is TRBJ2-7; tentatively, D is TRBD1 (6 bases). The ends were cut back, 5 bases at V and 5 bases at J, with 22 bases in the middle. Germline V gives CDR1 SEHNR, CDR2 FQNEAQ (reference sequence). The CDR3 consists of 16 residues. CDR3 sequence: CASSLPDSGRRNEQYF. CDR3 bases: TGTGCCAGCAGCCTCCCGGACAGCGGCCGTAGGAACGAGCAGTACTTC. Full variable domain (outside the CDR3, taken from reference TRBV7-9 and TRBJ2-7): DTGVSQNPRHKITKRGQNVTFRCDPISEHNRLYWYRQTLGQGPEFLTYFQNEAQLEKSRLLSDRFSAERPKGSFSTLEIQRTEQGDSAMYLCASSLPDSGRRNEQYFGPGTRLTVT.

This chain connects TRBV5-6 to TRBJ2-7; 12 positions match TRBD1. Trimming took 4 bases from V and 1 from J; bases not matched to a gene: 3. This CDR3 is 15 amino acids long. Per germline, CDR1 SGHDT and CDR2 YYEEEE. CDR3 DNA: TGTGCCAGCAGCGGGGACAGGGGGCCATCCTACGAGCAGTACTTC. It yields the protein CASSGDRGPSYEQYF.

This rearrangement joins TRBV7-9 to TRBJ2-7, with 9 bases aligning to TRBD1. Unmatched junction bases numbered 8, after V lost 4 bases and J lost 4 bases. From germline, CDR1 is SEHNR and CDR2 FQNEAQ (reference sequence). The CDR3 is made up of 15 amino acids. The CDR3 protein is CASSSTGQGWYEQYF. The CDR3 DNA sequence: TGTGCCAGCAGCTCTACGGGACAGGGTTGGTACGAGCAGTACTTC.

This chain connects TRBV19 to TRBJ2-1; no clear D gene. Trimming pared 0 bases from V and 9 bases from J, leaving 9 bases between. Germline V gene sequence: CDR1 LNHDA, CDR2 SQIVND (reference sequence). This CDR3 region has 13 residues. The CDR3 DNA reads TGTGCCAGTAGTATAGATGGATCATCTGAGCAGTTCTTC. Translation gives CASSIDGSSEQFF.

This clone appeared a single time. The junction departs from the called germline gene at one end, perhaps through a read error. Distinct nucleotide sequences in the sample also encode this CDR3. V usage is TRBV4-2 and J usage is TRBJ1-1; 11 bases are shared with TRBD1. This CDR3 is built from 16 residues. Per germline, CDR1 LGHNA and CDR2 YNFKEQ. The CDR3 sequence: CASSQDPGTGGTEAFF. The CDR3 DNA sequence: TGTGCCAGCAGTCAAGATCCCGGGACAGGGGGCACTGAAGCTTTCTTT.

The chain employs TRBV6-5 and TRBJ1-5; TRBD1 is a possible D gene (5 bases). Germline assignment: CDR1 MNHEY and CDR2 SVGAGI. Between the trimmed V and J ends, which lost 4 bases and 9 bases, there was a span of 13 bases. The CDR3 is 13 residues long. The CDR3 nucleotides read TGTGCCAGCAGTTTAGGGGCCGTGGGGCCCCAGCATTTT. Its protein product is CASSLGAVGPQHF.

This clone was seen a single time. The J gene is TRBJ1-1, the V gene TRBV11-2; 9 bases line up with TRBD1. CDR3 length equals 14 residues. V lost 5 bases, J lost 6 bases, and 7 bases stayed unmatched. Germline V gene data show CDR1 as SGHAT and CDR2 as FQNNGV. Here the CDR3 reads CASSPTGGAPEAFF. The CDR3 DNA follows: TGTGCCAGCAGCCCAACAGGGGGCGCGCCTGAAGCTTTCTTT.

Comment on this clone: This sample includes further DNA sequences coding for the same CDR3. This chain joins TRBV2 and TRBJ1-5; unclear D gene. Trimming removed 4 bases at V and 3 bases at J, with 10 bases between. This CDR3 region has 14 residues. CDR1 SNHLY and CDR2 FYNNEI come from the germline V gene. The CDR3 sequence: CASSGDGSNQPQHF. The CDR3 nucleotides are TGTGCCAGCAGTGGTGACGGGTCCAATCAGCCCCAGCATTTT. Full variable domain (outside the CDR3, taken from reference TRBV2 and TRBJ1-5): EPEVTQTPSHQVTQMGQEVILRCVPISNHLYFYWYRQILGQKVEFLVSFYNNEISEKSEIFDDQFSVERPDGSNFTLKIRSTKLEDSAMYFCASSGDGSNQPQHFGDGTRLSIL.

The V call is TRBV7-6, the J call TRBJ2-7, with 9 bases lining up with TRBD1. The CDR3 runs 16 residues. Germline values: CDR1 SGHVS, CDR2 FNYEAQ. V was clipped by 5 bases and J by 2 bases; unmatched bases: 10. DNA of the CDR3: TGTGCCAGCAGCCCCAGCCACAGGGGGCGCCCCTACGAGCAGTACTTC. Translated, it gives CASSPSHRGRPYEQYF.